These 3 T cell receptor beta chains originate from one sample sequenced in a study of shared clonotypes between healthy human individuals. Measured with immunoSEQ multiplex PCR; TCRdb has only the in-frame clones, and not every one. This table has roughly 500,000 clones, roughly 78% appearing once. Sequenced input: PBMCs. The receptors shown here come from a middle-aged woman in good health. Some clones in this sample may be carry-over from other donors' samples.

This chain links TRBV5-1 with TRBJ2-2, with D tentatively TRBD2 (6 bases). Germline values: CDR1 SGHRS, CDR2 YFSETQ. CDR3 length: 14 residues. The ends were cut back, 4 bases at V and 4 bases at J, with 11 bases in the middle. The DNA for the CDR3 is TGCGCCAGCAGCCCGGAGCGGGCCACCGGGGAGCTGTTTTTT. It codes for CASSPERATGELFF.

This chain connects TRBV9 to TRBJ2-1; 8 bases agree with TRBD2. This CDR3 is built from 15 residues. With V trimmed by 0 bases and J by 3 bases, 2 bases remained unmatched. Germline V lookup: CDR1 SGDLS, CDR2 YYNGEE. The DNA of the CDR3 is TGTGCCAGCAGCGTAGTAGCGGGACTCTACAATGAGCAGTTCTTC. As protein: CASSVVAGLYNEQFF.

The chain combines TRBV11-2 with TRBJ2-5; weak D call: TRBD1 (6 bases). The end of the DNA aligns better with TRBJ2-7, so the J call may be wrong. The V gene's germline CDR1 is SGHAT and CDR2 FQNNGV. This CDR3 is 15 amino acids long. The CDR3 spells CASSSPRDKNYEQYF. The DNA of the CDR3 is TGTGCCAGCAGCTCCCCCCGGGACAAAAACTACGAGCAGTACTTC.